The clone carrying this T cell receptor (beta chain) was seen only once. Antigen specificity is unknown. The data originate from a study of graft-versus-host responses after intestinal transplantation. Study information: Recipients had multivisceral, liver-intestinal, or isolated intestinal transplants. Anti-thymocyte globulin induction, then tacrolimus and steroids for about three years, went to all recipients. Study conclusions and caveats: Researchers found GvH clones in recipient marrow, and some showed up first in ileum or blood. Allografts of one patient group, those with graft-donor T cell macrochimerism, had high graft-versus-host to host-versus-graft clonal ratios.

With 6 bases removed from V and 6 bases from J, the gap between germline ends came to 9 bases. The CDR3 runs to 13 residues. Germline CDR1 is SGHTA and CDR2 is FQGTGA. Sequencing used immunoSEQ multiplex PCR; TCRdb keeps in-frame clones, though not all of them. Of under 100,000 clones in the sample, approximately 80% were seen once. The receptor comes from a human donor who received an intestinal transplant. The chain is built from TRBV7-3 and TRBJ1-6; D is ambiguous. The source material was unstimulated CD4+ T cells sorted from spleen or lymph node cells, sampled before intestinal transplant. The chain's CDR3 is CASRPSPNSPLHF. CDR3 nucleotide sequence: TGTGCCAGCAGGCCTAGCCCTAATTCACCCCTCCACTTT. The complete variable domain, with remaining parts taken from reference TRBV7-3 and TRBJ1-6, reads GAGVSQTPSNKVTEKGKYVELRCDPISGHTALYWYRQSLGQGPEFLIYFQGTGAADDSGLPNDRFFAVRPEGSVSTLKIQRTERGDSAVYLCASRPSPNSPLHFGNGTRLTVT.